The entry that follows covers one T cell receptor (beta chain) sequence. PCR employed 60 Vbeta and 13 Jbeta primers. Libraries were prepared by immunoSEQ multiplex PCR; TCRdb keeps only in-frame clonotypes and omits some of them. The data hold roughly 140,000 clones, with 55% to 70% observed a single time. The data originate from a study of cytomegalovirus exposure and HLA in healthy donors. The sequenced sample was PBMCs. The origin of this receptor is a woman aged 30 to 39 in good health and CMV-seropositive.

The CDR3 DNA is TGTGCCAGCAGCTTGGAAGTTCTAGAACCAGAGACCCAGTACTTC. Translated: CASSLEVLEPETQYF. This sequence joins TRBV5-8 and TRBJ2-5; no clear D gene. Looked up from germline, CDR1 is SGHTS and CDR2 is YDEGEE. This CDR3 has 15 amino acids. The V end lost 0 bases, the J end lost 4 bases, and 13 bases lay between the germline ends.